This T cell receptor beta chain was observed in a study (dated by TCRdb to between 2011 and 2013). The sample was run on an Illumina Genome Analyzer IIx. TCRdb reran the public reads through fastp at Q25 and MiXCR, keeping productive beta chains. Entries that share a CDR3 protein sequence are merged under the most common genes and DNA. Present in this sample are about 16,000 distinct CDR3 sequences, 30% to 40% of which were seen just once. 15% to 20% of the sample rests with the top ten. The germline V gene provides CDR1 LGHNA and CDR2 YSLEER. Compared with germline, V lacks 4 bases and J lacks 7 bases; bases without a gene match: 11. The CDR3 contains 15 residues, cysteine and phenylalanine counted. Here the CDR3 DNA is all that survives: 45 bases in frame from base 1. This clonotype came up many times. No antigen is known for it. One base away there is no much larger clone; base qualities are not given.

The rearranged segments are TRBV4-3 and TRBJ2-7; TRBD1 lines up with 9 middle nucleotides. The sequencing sample was made of blood. The origin of this receptor is a human donor. The DNA reads TGCGCCAGCAGCCGCGGGACAGGGAGTTACGGGGAGCAGTACTTC. It translates to CASSRGTGSYGEQYF.